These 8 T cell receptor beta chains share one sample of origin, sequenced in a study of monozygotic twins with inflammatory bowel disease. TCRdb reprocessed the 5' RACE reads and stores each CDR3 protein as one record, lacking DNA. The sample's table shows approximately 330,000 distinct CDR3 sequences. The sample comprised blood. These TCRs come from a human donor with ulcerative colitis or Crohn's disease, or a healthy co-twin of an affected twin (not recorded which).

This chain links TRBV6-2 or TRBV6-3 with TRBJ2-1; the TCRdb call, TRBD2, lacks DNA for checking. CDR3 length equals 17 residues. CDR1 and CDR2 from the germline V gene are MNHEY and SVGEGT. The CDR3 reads CASSYYAGLAGGQVQFF.

The CDR3 region is CASSLDGGGRGSQPQHF. This chain links TRBV11-2 with TRBJ1-5; the D call of TRBD1 rests on TCRdb alone, since no DNA is present to check it. The CDR3 runs to 17 residues. The germline V gene has CDR1 SGHAT and CDR2 FQNNGV.

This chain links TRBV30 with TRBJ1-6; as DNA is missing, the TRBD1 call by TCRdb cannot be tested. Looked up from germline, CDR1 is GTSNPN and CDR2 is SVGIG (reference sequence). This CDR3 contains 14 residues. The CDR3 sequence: CAWSVQNGGAPLHF.

This CDR3 reads CASKKQGNYNQPQHF. J is TRBJ1-5 and V is TRBV12-3 or TRBV12-4; with no DNA, the TCRdb D assignment of TRBD1 cannot be verified. The CDR3 covers 15 residues.

This chain's CDR3 is CASRPGWGEQYF. The chain recombines TRBV28 with TRBJ2-7. This CDR3 has 12 residues. From germline, CDR1 is MDHEN and CDR2 SYDVKM.

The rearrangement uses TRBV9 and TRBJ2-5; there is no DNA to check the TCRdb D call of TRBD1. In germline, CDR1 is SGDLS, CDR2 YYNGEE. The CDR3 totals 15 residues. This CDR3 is CASSVGARLGETQYF. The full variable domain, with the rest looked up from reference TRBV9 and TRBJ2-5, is DSGVTQTPKHLITATGQRVTLRCSPRSGDLSVYWYQQSLDQGLQFLIQYYNGEERAKGNILERFSAQQFPDLHSELNLSSLELGDSALYFCASSVGARLGETQYFGPGTRLLVL.

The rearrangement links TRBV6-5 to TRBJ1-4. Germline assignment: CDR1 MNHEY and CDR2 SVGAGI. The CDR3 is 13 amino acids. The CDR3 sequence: CASSSSTYEKLFF.

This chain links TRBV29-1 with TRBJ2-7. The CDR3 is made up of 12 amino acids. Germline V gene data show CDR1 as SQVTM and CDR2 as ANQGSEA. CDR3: CSVEVLGYKQYF.